Below are 28 T cell receptor beta chains sequenced from a single sample in a study of blood T cell repertoires in COVID-19 (dated by TCRdb to about 2020). The method was the immunoSEQ multiplex PCR assay. What TCRdb holds here is the immuneACCESS table cut down to in-frame rearrangements. Part of the clones is not present; checked against another copy, under half of the missing clones reflect an unresolved V gene, and the others are unexplained. The sample table records around 290,000 clones; over 75% of these occur just once. The top ten clones comprise about 8% of the sample. What was sequenced was peripheral blood. The receptors shown here come from a woman between 45 and 60 years old who had recovered from COVID-19.

This sequence joins TRBV9 and TRBJ2-1; 11 nucleotides line up with TRBD1. From germline, CDR1 is SGDLS and CDR2 YYNGEE. V lost 2 bases, J lost 1 base, and 2 bases stayed unmatched. This CDR3 is built from 16 residues. The CDR3 reads CASSVGQGESYNEQFF. In DNA form, the CDR3 reads TGTGCCAGCAGCGTGGGACAGGGGGAGTCCTACAATGAGCAGTTCTTC.

CDR3 DNA sequence: TGTGCCTGGAGTCTTGGGACAGATGAAGCTTTCTTT. It is translated as CAWSLGTDEAFF. This chain joins TRBV30 and TRBJ1-1; 7 bases align to TRBD1. Germline CDR1 GTSNPN, CDR2 SVGIG (reference sequence). The length of the CDR3 is 12 residues. V lost 2 bases and J lost 7; bases outside the gene matches: 4.

This rearrangement joins TRBV19 to TRBJ1-1; 7 bases align to TRBD1. J gave up 2 bases and V 5 bases, and 26 bases lay outside the gene matches. Germline CDR1 reads LNHDA; CDR2 reads SQIVND (reference sequence). The CDR3 has 21 amino acids. The CDR3 sequence: CASSPRGASGQYKRLNTEAFF. The CDR3 DNA follows: TGTGCCAGTAGTCCGAGGGGTGCATCGGGACAGTATAAACGACTCAACACTGAAGCTTTCTTT.

This chain links TRBV7-2 with TRBJ2-7, with D tentatively TRBD1 (6 bases). CDR1 and CDR2 (germline): SGHTA, FQGNSA. The ends were cut back, 5 bases at V and 3 bases at J, with 11 bases in the middle. CDR3 length: 13 amino acids. DNA for the CDR3: TGTGCCAGCAGCATACACAGGGACTACGAGCAGTACTTC. Translated: CASSIHRDYEQYF.

The chain combines TRBV7-6 with TRBJ2-3; TRBD2 matches at 11 bases. CDR3 length equals 19 residues. V lost 2 bases and J lost 2; bases outside the gene matches: 12. Germline V lookup: CDR1 SGHVS, CDR2 FNYEAQ. In DNA, the CDR3 is TGTGCCAGCAGCTTACTGGGGGCTAGCGGGAGGCCTCTCACAGATACGCAGTATTTT. It specifies CASSLLGASGRPLTDTQYF.

The chain is built from TRBV9 and TRBJ2-7; 9 bases are shared with TRBD2. V dropped 4 bases and J dropped 0; count of bases not matched to a gene: 5. CDR1 is SGDLS, CDR2 YYNGEE, per germline. This CDR3 contains 15 residues. CDR3 sequence (DNA): TGTGCCAGCAGCCTTAGCGGGAGTGTCTCCTACGAGCAGTACTTC. Translating it yields CASSLSGSVSYEQYF.

This sequence joins TRBV19 and TRBJ1-6; the match to TRBD1 covers 8 bases. This CDR3 has 13 amino acids. The germline V gene encodes CDR1 LNHDA and CDR2 SQIVND (reference sequence). CDR3 DNA: TGTGCAAGTTTCCGCAGGGGGCTGTCACCCCTCCACTTT. Translating gives CASFRRGLSPLHF. The full variable domain, in which reference TRBV19 and TRBJ1-6 provide the parts outside the CDR3, is DGGITQSPKYLFRKEGQNVTLSCEQNLNHDAMYWYRQDPGQGLRLIYYSQIVNDFQKGDIAEGYSVSREKKESFPLTVTSAQKNPTAFYLCASFRRGLSPLHFGNGTRLTVT.

The gene calls are TRBV28 and TRBJ1-5; 8 positions agree with TRBD1. This CDR3 contains 13 residues. Germline CDR1 is MDHEN and CDR2 is SYDVKM. J gave up 2 bases and V 6 bases, and 0 bases lay outside the gene matches. The CDR3 here is CASRDRGNQPQHF. The CDR3 DNA reads TGTGCCAGCAGGGACAGGGGCAATCAGCCCCAGCATTTT.

The chain uses TRBV12-3 or TRBV12-4 and TRBJ1-1; 8 bases fit TRBD1. V shed 5 bases, J shed 3 bases, and the junction held 2 bases outside the gene matches. CDR3 length: 13 residues. CDR3: CASSQQGDTEAFF. CDR3 DNA sequence: TGTGCCAGCAGTCAACAGGGGGACACTGAAGCTTTCTTT.

V is TRBV5-1 and J is TRBJ2-7; possibly TRBD2 for D (6 bases). The CDR3 is made up of 15 amino acids. Germline-derived CDR1 and CDR2 are SGHRS and YFSETQ. V shed 0 bases and J shed 5 bases, with 15 bases lying between them. For the CDR3, the DNA is TGCGCCAGCAGCTTGGCCTGGCGGGGTCGCGACGAGCAGTACTTC. Residues: CASSLAWRGRDEQYF.

The chain is built from TRBV30 and TRBJ1-1; 9 bases match TRBD1. The CDR3 is 15 amino acids. Germline V gene lookup returns CDR1 GTSNPN and CDR2 SVGIG (reference sequence). J lost 1 base, V lost 3 bases, and 6 bases had no gene match. CDR3 residues: CAWRVEGQGNTEAFF. As DNA, the CDR3 is TGTGCCTGGAGGGTTGAGGGACAGGGGAACACTGAAGCTTTCTTT.

This clone came up once. This chain uses TRBV4-2 with TRBJ2-1; 12 bases match TRBD2. V lost 5 bases and J lost 0; bases outside the gene matches: 14. There are 20 residues in the CDR3. Germline V gives CDR1 LGHNA, CDR2 YNFKEQ. CDR3 amino acids: CASSASGAASGRASYNEQFF. In DNA form, the CDR3 reads TGTGCCAGCAGCGCCTCAGGGGCGGCTAGCGGGAGGGCCTCCTACAATGAGCAGTTCTTC.

The table lists this clone with a count of one. This chain connects TRBV5-4 to TRBJ2-5; 9 nucleotides agree with TRBD1. J lost 2 bases, V lost 6 bases, and 2 bases had no gene match. Germline CDR1 reads SGHNT; CDR2 reads YYREEE (reference sequence). This CDR3 has 13 amino acids. DNA of the CDR3: TGTGCCAGCAAGGACAGGGGACAAGAGACCCAGTACTTC. Its translation: CASKDRGQETQYF.

This chain joins TRBV5-1 and TRBJ2-7, with 11 bases aligning to TRBD2. Germline V gives CDR1 SGHRS, CDR2 YFSETQ. V shed 0 bases, J shed 3 bases, and the junction held 8 bases outside the gene matches. This CDR3 is built from 17 residues. Here the CDR3 reads CASSLESSGRVGYEQYF. The CDR3 bases are TGCGCCAGCAGCTTGGAGAGTAGCGGGAGGGTCGGCTACGAGCAGTACTTC.

This clone came up once. The CDR3 nucleotides read TGTGCCAGCAGTGGGACAGAGAGTCCCTTAAGGGGCACAGATACGCAGTATTTT. This translates into CASSGTESPLRGTDTQYF. This sequence joins TRBV6-1 and TRBJ2-3; D may be TRBD1 (6 bases). Germline CDR1 and CDR2: MNHNS and SASEGT. Trimming pared 4 bases from V and 1 base from J, leaving 21 bases between. The CDR3 loop spans 18 amino acids.

The chain is built from TRBV13 and TRBJ1-2, with D unclear. Germline values: CDR1 PRHDT, CDR2 FYEKMQ (reference sequence). Trimming removed 3 bases at V and 4 bases at J, with 9 bases between. The CDR3 has 13 residues. The CDR3 loop is CASSFEGGYGYTF. In DNA, the CDR3 is TGTGCCAGCAGCTTCGAGGGTGGCTATGGCTACACCTTC.

This sequence joins TRBV28 and TRBJ2-3; TRBD1 matches at 7 bases. With V trimmed by 5 bases and J by 1 base, 6 bases remained unmatched. The germline CDR1 and CDR2 sequences are MDHEN and SYDVKM. The CDR3 has 15 residues. The CDR3 DNA reads TGTGCCAGCAGTACCCATGGACAGGGCACAGATACGCAGTATTTT. It specifies CASSTHGQGTDTQYF.

The CDR3, as DNA: TGTGCCACCAGCAAGGACAGGGCCGAGGGTTCACCCCTCCACTTT. Translated: CATSKDRAEGSPLHF. J is TRBJ1-6 and V is TRBV15, with 8 bases fitting TRBD1. Germline CDR1 LNHNV, CDR2 YYDKDF (reference sequence). The ends lost 4 bases at V and 9 bases at J; junction bases unmatched: 8. CDR3 length equals 15 residues. Full variable domain (rest looked up from reference TRBV15 and TRBJ1-6): DAMVIQNPRYQVTQFGKPVTLSCSQTLNHNVMYWYQQKSSQAPKLLFHYYDKDFNNEADTPDNFQSRRPNTSFCFLDIRSPGLGDTAMYLCATSKDRAEGSPLHFGNGTRLTVT.

This chain connects TRBV5-1 to TRBJ1-6; D is unclear. The CDR3 loop spans 10 amino acids. Germline V gene sequence: CDR1 SGHRS, CDR2 YFSETQ. The CDR3 spells CGRVGGPLHF. In nucleotides, the CDR3 is TGCGGTAGAGTAGGAGGCCCCCTCCACTTT. Looking up the rest from reference TRBV5-1 and TRBJ1-6 gives the full variable domain: KAGVTQTPRYLIKTRGQQVTLSCSPISGHRSVSWYQQTPGQGLQFLFEYFSETQRNKGNFPGRFSGRQFSNSRSEMNVSTLELGDSALYLCGRVGGPLHFGNGTRLTVT.

A few counts support this clone. V and J are TRBV7-8 and TRBJ2-7, with D possibly TRBD1 on 6 matching bases. V lost 5 bases and J 3 bases, leaving 11 bases between the germline ends. The CDR3 extends over 13 amino acids. The germline CDR1 and CDR2 sequences are SGHVS and FQNEAQ. CDR3 nucleotide sequence: TGTGCCAGCAGCCGGACACAGGGCTACGAGCAGTACTTC. This translates into CASSRTQGYEQYF.

The V and J genes are TRBV12-1 and TRBJ2-1; the D call in the table, TRBD2, was not verified against the DNA. TRBV12-1 is reported as a pseudogene. The CDR3 is 22 residues long. In nucleotides, the CDR3 is TGTGCCAGCAGCTCCCTGGGGGGATTATTTGCTAGCAGCAGCCACCACCGGAATGAGCAGTTCTTC. Translation: CASSSLGGLFASSSHHRNEQFF.

The V call is TRBV3-1 (or the pseudogene TRBV3-2), the J call TRBJ1-2, with D unresolved. The germline CDR1 and CDR2 sequences are LGHDT and YNNKEL (reference sequence). This CDR3 region has 15 residues. Trimming pared 6 bases from V and 5 bases from J, leaving 19 bases between. The CDR3: CASSPRSGSGYGYTF. As DNA, the CDR3 is TGTGCCAGCAGTCCAAGGAGCGGGTCTGGGTATGGCTACACCTTC.

This clone was observed a single time. The V and J genes are TRBV28 and TRBJ1-4, with TRBD1 matching 11 bases. The CDR3 covers 15 residues. Germline V gene sequence: CDR1 MDHEN, CDR2 SYDVKM. The J segment lost 7 bases and the V segment lost 4 bases, leaving 5 bases of the junction unmatched. The CDR3 nucleotides are TGTGCCAGCAGTTGGCCGGGACAGGGGGTTGAAAAACTGTTTTTT. This encodes CASSWPGQGVEKLFF.

This clone was counted between two and nine times. The CDR3 coding sequence is TGTGCCAGCAGTCAAACCGGGACAGTTGATTCACCCCTCCACTTT. Protein: CASSQTGTVDSPLHF. This sequence joins TRBV2 and TRBJ1-6, with 7 bases identical to TRBD1. The CDR3 length is 15 residues. The J segment lost 8 bases and the V segment lost 5 bases, leaving 9 bases of the junction unmatched. In germline, CDR1 is SNHLY, CDR2 FYNNEI.

The gene calls are TRBV10-2 and TRBJ2-7; 10 bases are shared with TRBD2. V was pared by 5 bases and J by 0 bases, with 1 base of the junction left unmatched. The V gene's germline CDR1 is WSHSY and CDR2 SAAADI. The CDR3 is made up of 14 amino acids. The CDR3 spells CASSTSGASYEQYF. DNA for the CDR3: TGCGCCAGCAGTACTAGCGGGGCCTCCTACGAGCAGTACTTC.

The chain is built from TRBV5-4 and TRBJ1-1; 8 bases line up with TRBD1. This CDR3 has 15 amino acids. The V and J ends lost 3 bases and 11 bases, in that order; junction bases with no gene match: 15. CDR1 is SGHNT and CDR2 is YYREEE in the germline V gene (reference sequence). As DNA, the CDR3 is TGTGCCAGCAGCTCACATGGACAGGGCCGCTTTGGGGCTTTCTTT. Its protein product is CASSSHGQGRFGAFF. Complete variable domain (other parts from reference TRBV5-4 and TRBJ1-1): ETGVTQSPTHLIKTRGQQVTLRCSSQSGHNTVSWYQQALGQGPQFIFQYYREEENGRGNFPPRFSGLQFPNYSSELNVNALELDDSALYLCASSSHGQGRFGAFFGQGTRLTVV.

The V and J genes are TRBV9 and TRBJ2-3; 8 bases fit TRBD1. The trim removed 0 bases at V and 2 bases at J, leaving 5 bases unmatched. CDR1 SGDLS and CDR2 YYNGEE come from the germline V gene. The CDR3 covers 16 residues. CDR3 nucleotide sequence: TGTGCCAGCAGCGTAGAGGGCAGGGGGCACACAGATACGCAGTATTTT. Its translation is CASSVEGRGHTDTQYF.

The chain recombines TRBV4-1 with TRBJ2-3, with TRBD2 identical over 7 bases. This CDR3 spans 15 amino acids. The V gene's germline CDR1 is MGHRA and CDR2 YSYEKL. J was trimmed by 5 bases and V by 1 base; bases with no gene match: 6. The CDR3 region is CASSQGRREIDTQYF. Here the CDR3 DNA reads TGCGCCAGCAGCCAAGGGCGGCGGGAGATAGATACGCAGTATTTT.